The 26 T cell receptor beta chains below were found in one sample sequenced in a study of T-cell reconstitution after alpha-beta-depleted transplantation in children. Preparing the TCRbeta library involved the use of unique molecular identifiers. TCRdb passed the PCR reads through MiXCR, listing each CDR3 protein once. The sample yields 200,000 to 300,000 distinct CDR3 sequences, around 12% seen once. The sample consisted of PBMCs from the stem cell graft donor, taken from the stem cell graft. Receptors were obtained from a human donor who donated a stem cell graft to a child with acute lymphoblastic leukemia.

This clonotype was observed many times. The CDR3 loop is CASSPTIDRYNEQFF. The CDR3, as DNA: TGTGCCAGCAGCCCAACAATAGACCGGTACAATGAGCAGTTCTTC. The gene calls are TRBV7-9 and TRBJ2-1; D is undetermined. The V gene lost 5 bases and the J gene lost 4 bases, with 15 bases spanning the gap. CDR1 and CDR2 from the germline V gene are SEHNR and FQNEAQ (reference sequence). This CDR3 is 15 amino acids long.

A note on this clonotype: A single base separates this from a much larger clone, so it may be a read error. This chain connects TRBV20-1 to TRBJ2-6, with no clear D. The CDR3 loop spans 17 amino acids. Germline CDR1 and CDR2: DFQATT and SNEGSKA (reference sequence). DNA of the CDR3: TGCTGTGCTAGAGATTCGACCGCAAGCTCTGGGGCCAACGTCCTGACTTTC. It encodes CCARDSTASSGANVLTF.

This clonotype was observed at least ten times. Here the CDR3 DNA reads TGCAGTGCTAGCGAGGCAGGGGTAGAAAAACTGTTTTTT. It yields the protein CSASEAGVEKLFF. The chain joins TRBV20-1 to TRBJ1-4, with a tentative D call TRBD1 (6 bases). Germline lookup yields CDR1 DFQATT and CDR2 SNEGSKA (reference sequence). This CDR3 contains 13 residues. The germline V and J ends were trimmed by 3 bases and 8 bases, with 13 bases remaining between them.

This clonotype was seen ten or more times. The chain couples TRBV6-2 or TRBV6-3 to TRBJ2-5; the D gene could be TRBD1 or TRBD2 (5 bases each). Deletions cut 1 base from V and 7 bases from J, with 13 bases between. CDR3 length: 14 amino acids. The germline V gene has CDR1 MNHEY and CDR2 SVGEGT. The CDR3 nucleotides read TGTGCCAGCAGTTACTACGTGTTTGGGGGGACCCAGTACTTC. As protein: CASSYYVFGGTQYF.

This clonotype was found many times. The CDR3 here is CAIRGTTGGENTEAFF. CDR3 nucleotide sequence: TGTGCCATCAGGGGGACGACAGGGGGCGAGAACACTGAAGCTTTCTTT. This chain joins TRBV10-3 and TRBJ1-1, with 10 bases aligning to TRBD1. The J segment lost 1 base and the V segment lost 6 bases, leaving 8 bases of the junction unmatched. The CDR3 covers 16 residues. The V gene's germline CDR1 is ENHRY and CDR2 SYGVKD.

The chain is built from TRBV4-3 and TRBJ2-1; TRBD2 matches at 8 bases. Germline V lookup: CDR1 LGHNA, CDR2 YSLEER. The junction had 5 bases not matched to a gene; V was cut back by 5 bases and J by 5 bases. CDR3 length: 14 amino acids. CDR3 residues: CASSRLAGNNEQFF. The CDR3 region has the DNA TGCGCCAGCAGCAGGCTAGCGGGTAACAATGAGCAGTTCTTC.

In this sample, this clonotype turned up many times. The genes are TRBV7-8 and TRBJ1-5, with TRBD1 matching over 12 bases. This CDR3 is built from 15 residues. CDR1 and CDR2 from the germline V gene are SGHVS and FQNEAQ. J was trimmed by 5 bases and V by 5 bases; bases with no gene match: 4. The CDR3 DNA is TGTGCCAGCAGCCGGGACAGGGGGCCGGATCAGCCCCAGCATTTT. The encoded protein is CASSRDRGPDQPQHF. Supplemented by reference TRBV7-8 and TRBJ1-5, the full variable domain reads GAGVSQSPRYKVAKRGQDVALRCDPISGHVSLFWYQQALGQGPEFLTYFQNEAQLDKSGLPSDRFFAERPEGSVSTLKIQRTQQEDSAVYLCASSRDRGPDQPQHFGDGTRLSIL.

This clonotype was found a few times. The chain carries TRBV6-1 and TRBJ1-5; D remains ambiguous. The CDR3 spans 14 residues. V lost 1 base to trimming and J lost 0 bases, with 4 bases between them. The germline gives CDR1 MNHNS, CDR2 SASEGT. CDR3 sequence reads: CASSEESSNQPQHF. The CDR3 DNA reads as TGTGCCAGCAGTGAAGAGAGTAGCAATCAGCCCCAGCATTTT.

There are many counts of this clonotype. The chain uses TRBV2 and TRBJ2-5, with D perhaps TRBD1 or TRBD2 (5 bases each). Germline V lookup: CDR1 SNHLY, CDR2 FYNNEI. This CDR3 has 13 amino acids. V dropped 7 bases and J dropped 4 bases, with 13 bases sitting between them. This CDR3 is CASNLGTGETQYF. The CDR3 region has the DNA TGTGCCAGCAACCTCGGGACCGGAGAGACCCAGTACTTC.

This clonotype appeared many times. The gene calls are TRBV12-3 or TRBV12-4 and TRBJ1-5; TRBD1 might be the D (6 bases). This CDR3 region has 15 residues. The V and J ends lost 4 bases and 4 bases respectively, with 14 bases between them. The CDR3 DNA follows: TGTGCCAGCAGTTGGGGGTGGGGGGCGAATCAGCCCCAGCATTTT. This gives the protein CASSWGWGANQPQHF.

This clonotype appeared a few times. This chain joins TRBV10-3 and TRBJ1-2; a possible D gene is TRBD1 (6 bases). Germline CDR1 and CDR2: ENHRY and SYGVKD. Between the trimmed V and J ends, which lost 8 bases and 4 bases, there was a span of 14 bases. The CDR3 loop spans 13 amino acids. The CDR3 is CAIGGGWTYGYTF. CDR3 bases: TGTGCCATCGGGGGCGGCTGGACCTATGGCTACACCTTC.

This clonotype was recorded at least ten times. The chain joins TRBV11-2 to TRBJ2-7; 12 bases align to TRBD2. J lost 2 bases, V lost 4 bases, and 3 bases had no gene match. This CDR3 comprises 15 residues. The germline V gene encodes CDR1 SGHAT and CDR2 FQNNGV. CDR3 in DNA: TGTGCCAGCAGCTCGGGACTAGCGGGTACCTACGAGCAGTACTTC. Translating gives CASSSGLAGTYEQYF.

Ten or more counts support this clonotype. The genes are TRBV7-2 and TRBJ2-7; D assignment may be TRBD1 or TRBD2 (5 bases each). This CDR3 region has 13 residues. The germline V and J ends were trimmed by 6 bases and 2 bases, with 11 bases remaining between them. The V gene's germline CDR1 is SGHTA and CDR2 FQGNSA. Here the CDR3 DNA reads TGTGCCAGCAGAAGGGACGGCCCCTACGAGCAGTACTTC. Residues: CASRRDGPYEQYF.

This clonotype was found many times. The V and J genes are TRBV12-3 or TRBV12-4 and TRBJ1-2, with 8 bases matching TRBD1. This CDR3 contains 14 residues. Trimming took 8 bases from V and 4 from J; bases not matched to a gene: 9. The CDR3: CASLPDRAVYGYTF. The CDR3 coding sequence is TGTGCCAGCCTTCCGGACAGGGCTGTCTATGGCTACACCTTC.

This clonotype was counted ten times or more. The CDR3 loop reads CASSPQAGETQYF. CDR3 in DNA: TGTGCCAGCAGCCCCCAAGCGGGAGAGACCCAGTACTTC. The chain is built from TRBV5-6 and TRBJ2-5; TRBD2 might be the D (6 bases). CDR1 and CDR2 from the germline V gene are SGHDT and YYEEEE. Trimming cost V 4 bases and J 4 bases, with 11 bases left between them. CDR3 length: 13 residues.

This clonotype has ten or more counts. This chain uses TRBV6-1 with TRBJ2-1, with 7 bases matching TRBD1. Germline values: CDR1 MNHNS, CDR2 SASEGT. V lost 6 bases and J lost 6; bases outside the gene matches: 11. The CDR3 has 15 amino acids. The CDR3 spells CASRQDRATSNEQFF. CDR3 coding DNA: TGTGCCAGCAGACAAGACAGGGCGACCAGCAATGAGCAGTTCTTC.

In this sample, this clonotype turned up many times. The chain uses TRBV6-1 and TRBJ1-5, with D possibly matching TRBD1 (5 bases). The ends were cut back, 5 bases at V and 9 bases at J, with 17 bases in the middle. Germline V gene sequence: CDR1 MNHNS, CDR2 SASEGT. The CDR3 totals 14 residues. CDR3 sequence: CASSPRDLHRPQHF. The CDR3 coding sequence is TGTGCCAGCAGTCCCAGGGACCTCCACCGGCCCCAGCATTTT.

This chain connects TRBV12-3 or TRBV12-4 to TRBJ1-5, with 7 bases aligning to TRBD1. The CDR3 covers 16 residues. With 4 bases clipped from V and 3 bases from J, the junction kept 9 bases outside the gene matches. The CDR3 spells CASSSQLQGPNQPQHF. In DNA form, the CDR3 reads TGTGCCAGCAGTTCACAATTACAGGGGCCCAATCAGCCCCAGCATTTT.

This clonotype was recorded a few times. This chain links TRBV19 with TRBJ2-7; D is unresolved. The CDR3 runs 15 residues. Germline CDR1 LNHDA, CDR2 SQIVND (reference sequence). Trimming removed 1 base at V and 2 bases at J, with 12 bases between. As DNA, the CDR3 is TGTGCCAGTAGTATAGGGGGAATCGACCCCTACGAGCAGTACTTC. It specifies CASSIGGIDPYEQYF.

The chain uses TRBV30 and TRBJ1-6; D uncertain. CDR3 size: 14 residues. The germline CDR1 and CDR2 sequences are GTSNPN and SVGIG (reference sequence). The V end was cut by 0 bases, the J end by 8 bases, with 11 bases between. CDR3 residues: CAWSVRGGDSPLHF. The CDR3 nucleotides are TGTGCCTGGAGTGTGAGAGGAGGTGATTCACCCCTCCACTTT.

This clonotype was detected only a few times. CDR3 in amino acids: CASSDSPGRAEAFF. In DNA, the CDR3 is TGCGCCAGCAGTGACTCGCCCGGAAGGGCTGAAGCTTTCTTT. J is TRBJ1-1 and V is TRBV10-1; no clear D gene. In germline, CDR1 is WNHNN, CDR2 SYGVQD (reference sequence). CDR3 length: 14 residues. Trimming removed 3 bases at V and 6 bases at J, with 14 bases between.

This clonotype was picked up many times. The chain carries TRBV10-3 and TRBJ2-2, with D perhaps matching TRBD2 (6 bases). CDR3 length: 16 amino acids. V was cut by 0 bases and J by 4 bases, with 12 bases left in between. Germline lookup yields CDR1 ENHRY and CDR2 SYGVKD. The CDR3 protein is CAISESGLATTGELFF. The CDR3 coding sequence is TGTGCCATCAGTGAGTCGGGCCTAGCGACCACCGGGGAGCTGTTTTTT.

This clonotype was found many times. The chain has TRBV29-1 and TRBJ2-3; possible D gene TRBD2, 5 bases. The ends were cut back, 7 bases at V and 5 bases at J, with 7 bases in the middle. CDR1 and CDR2 from the germline V gene are SQVTM and ANQGSEA. CDR3 length: 10 residues. For the CDR3, the DNA is TGCAGCGCGGGAATAGATACGCAGTATTTT. Translating it yields CSAGIDTQYF.

Many counts were recorded for this clonotype. The V gene is TRBV12-3 or TRBV12-4, the J gene TRBJ1-3; D ambiguous. This CDR3 comprises 13 residues. Trimming took 3 bases from V and 0 from J, leaving 3 bases between them. CDR3 sequence: CASSLDSGNTIYF. DNA for the CDR3: TGTGCCAGCAGTTTGGACTCTGGAAACACCATATATTTT.

The rearrangement links TRBV20-1 to TRBJ1-2, with a tentative D call TRBD1 (5 bases). Trimming cost V 6 bases and J 4 bases, with 18 bases left between them. Germline V CDR1 and CDR2: DFQATT, SNEGSKA (reference sequence). This CDR3 region has 14 residues. CDR3 sequence reads: CSASSGGFGYGYTF. The CDR3 nucleotides read TGCAGTGCCAGCTCGGGGGGTTTCGGCTATGGCTACACCTTC.

This chain uses TRBV6-1 with TRBJ1-3; 7 positions agree with TRBD1. Germline CDR1 reads MNHNS; CDR2 reads SASEGT. Unmatched junction bases numbered 11, after V lost 6 bases and J lost 0 bases. This CDR3 spans 17 amino acids. The CDR3 here is CASSFRTGDSSGNTIYF. CDR3 nucleotides: TGTGCCAGCAGCTTTAGGACAGGAGACAGCTCTGGAAACACCATATATTTT.